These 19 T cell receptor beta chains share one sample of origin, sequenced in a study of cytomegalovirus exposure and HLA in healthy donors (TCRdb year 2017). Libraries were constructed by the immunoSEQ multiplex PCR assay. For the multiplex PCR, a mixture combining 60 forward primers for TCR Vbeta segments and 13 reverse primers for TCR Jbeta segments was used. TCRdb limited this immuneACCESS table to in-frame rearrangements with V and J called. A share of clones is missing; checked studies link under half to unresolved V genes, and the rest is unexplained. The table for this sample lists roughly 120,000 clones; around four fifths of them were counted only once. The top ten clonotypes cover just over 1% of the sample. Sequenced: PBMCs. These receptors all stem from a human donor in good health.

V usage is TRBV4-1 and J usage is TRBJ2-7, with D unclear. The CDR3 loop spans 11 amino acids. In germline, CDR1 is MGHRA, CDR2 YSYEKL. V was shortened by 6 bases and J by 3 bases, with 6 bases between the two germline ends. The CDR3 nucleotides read TGCGCCAGCAGGTCAGACTACGAGCAGTACTTC. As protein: CASRSDYEQYF.

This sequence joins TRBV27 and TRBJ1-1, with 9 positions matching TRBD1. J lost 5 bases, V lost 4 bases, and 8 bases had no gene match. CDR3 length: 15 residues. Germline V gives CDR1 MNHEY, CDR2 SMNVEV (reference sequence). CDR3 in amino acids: CASSSPGTGKTEAFF. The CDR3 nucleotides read TGTGCCAGCAGTTCCCCCGGGACAGGGAAAACTGAAGCTTTCTTT.

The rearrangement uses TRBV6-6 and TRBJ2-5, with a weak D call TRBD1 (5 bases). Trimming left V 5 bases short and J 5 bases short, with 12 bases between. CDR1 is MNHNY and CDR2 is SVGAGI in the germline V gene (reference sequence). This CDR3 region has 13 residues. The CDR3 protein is CASSPSRAETQYF. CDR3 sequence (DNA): TGTGCCAGCAGTCCGTCCAGGGCTGAGACCCAGTACTTC.

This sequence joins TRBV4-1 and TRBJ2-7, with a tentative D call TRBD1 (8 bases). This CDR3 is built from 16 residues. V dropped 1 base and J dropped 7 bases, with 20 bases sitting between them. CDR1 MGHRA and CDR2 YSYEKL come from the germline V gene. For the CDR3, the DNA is TGCGCCAGCAGCCAAGGTCTGCAGGGGGCGCGGGGGGAGCAGTACTTC. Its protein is CASSQGLQGARGEQYF.

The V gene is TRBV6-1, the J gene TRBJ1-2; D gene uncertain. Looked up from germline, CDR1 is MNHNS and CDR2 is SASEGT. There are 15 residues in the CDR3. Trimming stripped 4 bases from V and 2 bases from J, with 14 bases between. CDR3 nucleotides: TGTGCCAGCAGTGTCAGGAGGCCGGCCAACTATGGCTACACCTTC. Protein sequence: CASSVRRPANYGYTF.

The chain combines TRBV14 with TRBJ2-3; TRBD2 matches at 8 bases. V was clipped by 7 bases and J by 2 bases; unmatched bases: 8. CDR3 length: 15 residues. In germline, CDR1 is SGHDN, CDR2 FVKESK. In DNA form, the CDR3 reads TGTGCCAGCACCCACGGGGGGGCCAACACAGATACGCAGTATTTT. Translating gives CASTHGGANTDTQYF.

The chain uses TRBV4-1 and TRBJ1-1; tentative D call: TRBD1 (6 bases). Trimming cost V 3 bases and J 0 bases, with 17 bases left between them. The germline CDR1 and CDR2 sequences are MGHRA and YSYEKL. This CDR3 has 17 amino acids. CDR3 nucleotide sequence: TGCGCCAGCAGCCAGGCGAGACAGGAGACCATGAACACTGAAGCTTTCTTT. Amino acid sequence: CASSQARQETMNTEAFF.

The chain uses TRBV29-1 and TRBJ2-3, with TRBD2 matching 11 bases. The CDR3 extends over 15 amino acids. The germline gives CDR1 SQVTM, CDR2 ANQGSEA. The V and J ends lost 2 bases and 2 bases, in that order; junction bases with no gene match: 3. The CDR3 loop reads CSVELAGGNTDTQYF. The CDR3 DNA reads TGCAGCGTTGAACTAGCGGGGGGCAACACAGATACGCAGTATTTT.

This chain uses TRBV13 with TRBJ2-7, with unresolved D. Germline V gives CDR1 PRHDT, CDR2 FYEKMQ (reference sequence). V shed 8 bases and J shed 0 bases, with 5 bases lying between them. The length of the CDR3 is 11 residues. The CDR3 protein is CASSSSYEQYF. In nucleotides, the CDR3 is TGTGCCAGCTCCAGCTCCTACGAGCAGTACTTC.

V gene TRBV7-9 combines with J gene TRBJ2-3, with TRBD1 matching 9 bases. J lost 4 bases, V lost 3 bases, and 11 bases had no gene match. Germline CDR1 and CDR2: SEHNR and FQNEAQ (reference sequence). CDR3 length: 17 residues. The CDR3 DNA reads TGTGCCAGCAGCTTTACCCGGTTGACAGGGGGAGCAGATACGCAGTATTTT. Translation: CASSFTRLTGGADTQYF.

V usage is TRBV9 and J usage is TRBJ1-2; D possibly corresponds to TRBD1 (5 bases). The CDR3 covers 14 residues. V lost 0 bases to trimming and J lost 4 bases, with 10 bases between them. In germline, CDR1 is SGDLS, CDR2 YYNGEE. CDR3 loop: CASSVAGVSYGYTF. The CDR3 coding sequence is TGTGCCAGCAGCGTAGCGGGGGTGAGCTATGGCTACACCTTC.

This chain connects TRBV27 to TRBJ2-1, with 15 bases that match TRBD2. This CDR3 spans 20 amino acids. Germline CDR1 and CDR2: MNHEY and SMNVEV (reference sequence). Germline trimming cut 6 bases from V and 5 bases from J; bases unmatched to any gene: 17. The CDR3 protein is CASRPLSFGLAGGPHNEQFF. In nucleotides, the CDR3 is TGTGCCAGCAGGCCACTAAGCTTTGGACTAGCGGGGGGGCCCCACAATGAGCAGTTCTTC.

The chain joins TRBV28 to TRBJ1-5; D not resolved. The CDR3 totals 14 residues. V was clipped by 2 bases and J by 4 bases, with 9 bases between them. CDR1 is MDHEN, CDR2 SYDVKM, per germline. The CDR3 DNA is TGTGCCAGCAGTTTAACGGGAAATAATCAGCCCCAGCATTTT. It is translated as CASSLTGNNQPQHF.

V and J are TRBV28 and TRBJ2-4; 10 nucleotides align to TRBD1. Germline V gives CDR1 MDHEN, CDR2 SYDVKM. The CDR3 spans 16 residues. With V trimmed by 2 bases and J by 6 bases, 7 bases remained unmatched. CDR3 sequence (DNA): TGTGCCAGCAGTTTAACCCTCGGGACAGGGGCAAACATTCAGTACTTC. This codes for CASSLTLGTGANIQYF. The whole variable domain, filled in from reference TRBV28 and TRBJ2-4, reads DVKVTQSSRYLVKRTGEKVFLECVQDMDHENMFWYRQDPGLGLRLIYFSYDVKMKEKGDIPEGYSVSREKKERFSLILESASTNQTSMYLCASSLTLGTGANIQYFGAGTRLSVL.

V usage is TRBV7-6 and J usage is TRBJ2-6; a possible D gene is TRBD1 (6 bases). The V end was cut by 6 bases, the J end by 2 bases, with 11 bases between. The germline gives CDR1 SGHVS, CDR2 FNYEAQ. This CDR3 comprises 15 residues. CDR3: CASRDQGTGANVLTF. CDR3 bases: TGTGCCAGCAGAGATCAGGGGACTGGGGCCAACGTCCTGACTTTC.

For the CDR3, the DNA is TGTGCCAGCTCACCAAGGGACCCTGGAGGGACCGGGGAGCTGTTTTTT. Its protein product is CASSPRDPGGTGELFF. This chain connects TRBV18 to TRBJ2-2, with D perhaps TRBD2 (6 bases). The CDR3 has 16 residues. Germline CDR1 reads KGHSH; CDR2 reads LQKENI. The V gene lost 2 bases and the J gene lost 5 bases, with 15 bases spanning the gap.

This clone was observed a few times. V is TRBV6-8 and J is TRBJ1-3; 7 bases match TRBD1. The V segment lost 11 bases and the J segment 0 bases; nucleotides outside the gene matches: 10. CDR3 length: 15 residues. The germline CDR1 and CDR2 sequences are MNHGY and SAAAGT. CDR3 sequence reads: CAPQGDTDSGNTIYF. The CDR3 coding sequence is TGTGCCCCCCAGGGGGACACCGACTCTGGAAACACCATATATTTT.

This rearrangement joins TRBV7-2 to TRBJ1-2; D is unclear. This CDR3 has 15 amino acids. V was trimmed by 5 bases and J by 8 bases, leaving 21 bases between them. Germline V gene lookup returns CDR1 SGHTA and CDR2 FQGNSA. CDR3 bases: TGTGCCAGCAGCCAGTCGGCTTCGGGGAGGCAGGGCTACACCTTC. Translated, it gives CASSQSASGRQGYTF.

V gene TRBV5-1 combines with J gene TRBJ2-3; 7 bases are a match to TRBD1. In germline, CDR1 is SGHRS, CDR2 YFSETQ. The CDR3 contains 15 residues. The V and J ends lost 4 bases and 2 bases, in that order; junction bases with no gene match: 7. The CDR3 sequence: CASSRGQATTDTQYF. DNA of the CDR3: TGCGCCAGCAGCAGAGGACAGGCAACCACAGATACGCAGTATTTT.